This T cell receptor beta chain comes out of a study of T cell changes during pregnancy in multiple sclerosis. The repertoire was sequenced with immunoSEQ multiplex PCR; TCRdb's copy has only in-frame clones and lacks some. This sample has about 56,000 clones, with 87% found just once. This clone was seen once. The TCR originated in a human donor whose cells served as feeder cells for cultures in a pregnancy study. The sequenced sample was peripheral blood from another person, used as feeder cells.

The CDR3 spells CAWSVLAGSDEQFF. CDR3 bases: TGTGCCTGGAGTGTACTAGCGGGATCCGATGAGCAGTTCTTC. The rearrangement joins TRBV30 to TRBJ2-1; 10 bases match TRBD2. CDR3 length: 14 amino acids. Looked up from germline, CDR1 is GTSNPN and CDR2 is SVGIG (reference sequence). Trimming removed 0 bases from V and 8 bases from J; junction bases left unmatched: 4. The variable domain in full, with the rest retrieved from reference TRBV30 and TRBJ2-1, is SQTIHQWPATLVQPVGSPLSLECTVEGTSNPNLYWYRQAAGRGLQLLFYSVGIGQISSEVPQNLSASRPQDRQFILSSKKLLLSDSGFYLCAWSVLAGSDEQFFGPGTRLTVL.